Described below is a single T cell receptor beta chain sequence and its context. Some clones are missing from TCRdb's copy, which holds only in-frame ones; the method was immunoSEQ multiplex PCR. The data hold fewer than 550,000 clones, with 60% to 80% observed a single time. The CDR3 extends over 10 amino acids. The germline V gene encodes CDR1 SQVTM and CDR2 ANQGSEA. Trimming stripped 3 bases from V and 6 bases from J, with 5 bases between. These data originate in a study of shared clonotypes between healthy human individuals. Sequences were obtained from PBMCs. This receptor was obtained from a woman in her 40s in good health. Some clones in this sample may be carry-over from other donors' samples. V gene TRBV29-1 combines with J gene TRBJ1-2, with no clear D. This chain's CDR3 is CSVDRHGYTF. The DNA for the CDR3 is TGCAGCGTTGATAGGCATGGCTACACCTTC.